This T cell receptor beta chain appears in the sequencing data of a study of radiation and T cells in renal cell carcinoma. Time point given: blood 4 weeks post-SBRT, at nephrectomy. Treatment denoted: 15 Gy SBRT to primary tumor, nephrectomy 4 weeks later. Serial blood draws occurred at baseline and 2 and 4 weeks post-SBRT. Produced via immunoSEQ multiplex PCR; TCRdb's table is partial and in-frame only. The table lists roughly 58,000 clones, 60% to 85% of them singletons. This CDR3 contains 14 residues. V lost 7 bases and J lost 2, with 15 bases in between. Germline values: CDR1 LNHDA, CDR2 SQIVND (reference sequence).

This TCR was sampled from a man aged 55 to 69 with renal cell carcinoma. The genes are TRBV19 and TRBJ2-7; TRBD2 is a possible D gene (7 bases). The specimen was blood, collected from a patient whose treatment included radiotherapy and nephrectomy. Here the CDR3 DNA reads TGTGCCAGTACGGGAGGAGGGGGGGCCTACGAGCAGTACTTC. It encodes CASTGGGGAYEQYF.